This T cell receptor beta chain was recovered during a study of T cell clusters in autoimmune cytopenias. Study details: TRB sequencing had a median about 52,000 reads and 2,000 to 2,500 distinct clonotypes per sample.

Study-level findings and limits: TRB repertoire shifts in secondary cytopenia and chronic lymphocytic leukemia mostly reflected lymphoma, not autoimmunity. A dominant lymphoma-associated repertoire apparently masked the cluster-lack signature in secondary cytopenia versus chronic lymphocytic leukemia.

TRB was amplified by touch-down multiplex PCR, primer pools A and B combined. Reanalyzing the multiplex PCR reads, TCRdb keeps one entry per CDR3 protein, without DNA. Reported are about 8,400 distinct CDR3 sequences; the ten largest clones contain 20% to 25%. Measured by frequency, this clonotype is medium-sized. Its antigen is still unknown. Some 40,000 genome equivalents of blood DNA were amplified for TRB. The CDR3 sequence is 14 residues long. Germline CDR1 is SEHNR and CDR2 is FQNEAQ (reference sequence). The sequencing sample was made of peripheral blood. The chain recombines TRBV7-9 with TRBJ1-6; TCRdb proposes TRBD1, but this gene call is untestable without DNA. This TCR was sampled from a human donor with an autoimmune cytopenia or autoimmune hepatitis (not recorded which). This chain's CDR3 is CASSLQGLNSPLHF. Supplemented by reference TRBV7-9 and TRBJ1-6, the full variable domain reads DTGVSQNPRHKITKRGQNVTFRCDPISEHNRLYWYRQTLGQGPEFLTYFQNEAQLEKSRLLSDRFSAERPKGSFSTLEIQRTEQGDSAMYLCASSLQGLNSPLHFGNGTRLTVT.